Described below is a single TCR beta chain sequence and its context. Germline assignment: CDR1 PRHDT and CDR2 FYEKMQ (reference sequence). This CDR3 comprises 14 residues. TCRdb reprocessed the 5' RACE reads and stores each CDR3 protein as one record, lacking DNA. Seen in this sample are about 330,000 distinct CDR3 sequences; the ten most common clones hold around 2%. This sample stems from a study of monozygotic twins with inflammatory bowel disease. The chain recombines TRBV13 with TRBJ2-7; the TCRdb D gene call, TRBD1, has no DNA to confirm it. The source of this sequence is a human donor with ulcerative colitis or Crohn's disease, or a healthy co-twin of an affected twin (not recorded which). Sequences were obtained from blood. CDR3 residues: CASSSQGALGEQYF.